The clone carrying this T cell receptor (beta chain) was counted a few times. Its antigen remains unknown. These data come from a study of cytomegalovirus exposure and HLA in healthy donors. Study overall: Within the Caucasian-associated ancestry cluster were more than 75% of the approximately 400 genotyped donors.

The CDR3 spans 11 residues. Germline CDR1 is MDHEN and CDR2 is SYDVKM. V was pared by 7 bases and J by 7 bases, with 10 bases between. Overall study findings and caveats: In an earlier analysis, in roughly 580 donors, most V segments appeared productive either ~90% or ~30% of the time. The study put 150 to 200 TCR beta chains on its list as cytomegalovirus-associated.

The PCR was carried out with 60 Vbeta primers and 13 Jbeta primers. Assay: immunoSEQ multiplex PCR; the TCRdb copy retains only in-frame clones and omits some. The sample yields fewer than 100,000 clones, about 7.6% seen once. The sequence was obtained from a man in his fifties in good health and CMV-seronegative. The chain uses TRBV28 and TRBJ1-2; no clear D gene. The sample comprised PBMCs. In nucleotides, the CDR3 is TGTGCCAGCAACCTTGGAGGTGGCTACACCTTC. It codes for CASNLGGGYTF.